The entry that follows covers one T cell receptor (beta chain) sequence. The germline V gene encodes CDR1 LGHDT and CDR2 YNNKEL (reference sequence). The CDR3 contains 13 residues. Trimming shortened V by 0 bases and J by 2 bases, and 4 bases separated the two germline ends. TCRdb's table, derived via immunoSEQ multiplex PCR, lists solely in-frame clones and lacks some. The table has some 300,000 clones, about nine tenths seen once. The sample comes from a study of blood T cell repertoires in COVID-19. V usage is TRBV3-1 (or the pseudogene TRBV3-2) and J usage is TRBJ2-5; D remains unclear. The sample consisted of peripheral blood. The TCR originated in a woman aged 30 to 39 who had recovered from COVID-19. CDR3 nucleotides: TGTGCCAGCAGCCAAGATAGTCAAGAGACCCAGTACTTC. It encodes CASSQDSQETQYF.